This TCR beta chain originates from a study of OX40 agonist ivuxolimab in advanced cancers. Context from the whole study: Ivuxolimab was an agonistic, fully human IgG2 monoclonal antibody directed against OX40 (CD134), a costimulatory receptor. The monotherapy dose-escalation portion (N = 52 patients) of the phase I ivuxolimab trial is reported in the paper. Intravenous ivuxolimab was administered to patients every 2 weeks at six dose levels: 0.01, 0.1, 0.3, 1.5, 3 and 10 mg/kg. Three dose-escalation patients achieved partial responses, one with hepatocellular carcinoma and two with cutaneous melanoma. The dose-escalation cohort was approximately 83% male with a mean age of approximately 60 years, ranging from roughly 20 to 80. Of the 50 to 55 dose-escalation patients, hepatocellular carcinoma was present in around 20, melanoma in some 15, renal cell carcinoma in 9 and head and neck cancer in 9. Peripheral TCRbeta sequencing was intended to test whether TCR sequence diversity was altered and clonal T-cell expansion was caused by ivuxolimab. Patients were allowed to have had prior anti-PD-1, anti-PD-L1 or anti-CTLA-4 therapy, and 40% to 45% of the dose-escalation patients had been treated with checkpoint inhibitors.

Patients with a history of autoimmune disease or receiving systemic immunosuppression were excluded from the trial. Peripheral blood for TCR sequencing was drawn from every dose cohort at baseline, at cycle 4 day 1 and at cycle 7 day 1. Samples were obtained from an open-label, multicenter, first-in-human phase I dose-escalation trial of ivuxolimab. Adults with locally advanced or metastatic head and neck squamous cell, hepatocellular, melanoma or renal cell carcinoma were enrolled in the trial. Before TCR sequencing, CD4+ T cells and CD8+ T cells from peripheral blood were sorted into separate populations. Broad study findings and their caveats: Clonal expansion of both CD4+ and CD8+ blood T cells was observed from baseline to week 6 at doses 0.1 to 3.0 mg/kg. In the 0.1-3.0 mg/kg groups, partial responders had among the lowest normalized peripheral clonal expansion, particularly in CD8+ T cells. The antigen specificity of the clonally expanded peripheral T cells was not determined. Low levels of normalized T-cell clonal expansion were also seen in some patients who did not respond. After ivuxolimab, expanded clones were on average more numerous among CD8+ T cells than among CD4+ T cells.

Looking up the germline V gene yields CDR1 SGHRS and CDR2 YFSETQ. V and J are truncated by 0 bases and 11 bases respectively, leaving an intervening sequence of 14 bases. Taken from cysteine to phenylalanine, the CDR3 has 14 residues. Solely the CDR3 DNA is kept, with 42 bases framed from the first base. Genomic DNA was extracted from sorted cells for sequencing of the TCRbeta CDR3 region. The immunoSEQ Assay was used for sequencing of TCRbeta CDR3 regions. TCRdb re-hosts the immuneACCESS table, in-frame sequences only. Its copies lack some clones; in the studies checked, an unresolved V gene accounts for under half of them, and the cause for the rest is not known. The sample table shows 85,000 to 100,000 clones, and approximately 94% are seen once. 0.15% to 0.2% of the sample is taken by the ten largest. With regard to this clone: The antigen it binds to is not known. No per-base quality is available; no much larger clone lies one base away.

This receptor was obtained from an adult with an advanced solid tumor such as melanoma, head and neck, liver or kidney cancer. Sequenced here: CD4+ or CD8+ T cells sorted from blood, sampled in a trial of the OX40 agonist ivuxolimab. The chain is assembled from TRBV5-1 and TRBJ1-4; the D segment could be TRBD1, given 5 matching bases. The bases are TGCGCCAGCAGCTTGGAAAGGGGCGGTGGGAAACTGTTTTTT. Translated, this gives CASSLERGGGKLFF.